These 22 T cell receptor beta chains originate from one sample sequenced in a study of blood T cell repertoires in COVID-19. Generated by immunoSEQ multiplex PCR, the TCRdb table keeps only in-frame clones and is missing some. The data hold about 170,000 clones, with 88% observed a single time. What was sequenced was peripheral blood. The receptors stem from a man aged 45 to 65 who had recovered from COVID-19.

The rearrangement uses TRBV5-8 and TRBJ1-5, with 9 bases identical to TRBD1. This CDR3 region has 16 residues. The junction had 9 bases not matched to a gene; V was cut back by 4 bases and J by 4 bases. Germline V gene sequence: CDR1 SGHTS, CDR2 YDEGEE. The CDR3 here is CASSPGQGLGNQPQHF. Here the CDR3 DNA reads TGTGCCAGCAGCCCAGGACAGGGGTTGGGAAATCAGCCCCAGCATTTT.

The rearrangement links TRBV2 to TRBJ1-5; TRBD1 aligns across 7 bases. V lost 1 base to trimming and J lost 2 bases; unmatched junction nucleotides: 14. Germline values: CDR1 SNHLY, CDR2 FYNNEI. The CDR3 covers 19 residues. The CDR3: CASSEEIGRGRFGNQPQHF. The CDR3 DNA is TGTGCCAGCAGTGAAGAAATCGGAAGGGGGCGGTTTGGCAATCAGCCCCAGCATTTT.

CDR3 protein: CASSLAAGDPYYGYTF. Here the CDR3 DNA reads TGTGCCAGCAGCTTGGCGGCAGGGGATCCCTACTATGGCTACACCTTC. The rearrangement uses TRBV5-4 and TRBJ1-2, with D possibly TRBD1 on 6 matching bases. Trimming shortened V by 0 bases and J by 3 bases, and 15 bases separated the two germline ends. This CDR3 has 16 residues. Germline-derived CDR1 and CDR2 are SGHNT and YYREEE (reference sequence).

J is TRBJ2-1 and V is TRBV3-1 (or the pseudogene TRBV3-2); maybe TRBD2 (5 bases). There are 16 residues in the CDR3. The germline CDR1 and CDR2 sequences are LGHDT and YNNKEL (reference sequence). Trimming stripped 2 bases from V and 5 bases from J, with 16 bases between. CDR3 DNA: TGTGCCAGCAGCCAAAATGGCGGGCCCCTAGACAATGAGCAGTTCTTC. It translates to CASSQNGGPLDNEQFF.

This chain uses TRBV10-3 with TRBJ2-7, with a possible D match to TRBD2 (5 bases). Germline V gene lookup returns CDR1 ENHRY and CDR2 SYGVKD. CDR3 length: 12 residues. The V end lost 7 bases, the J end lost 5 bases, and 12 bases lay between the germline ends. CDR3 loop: CAIMAGGHEQYF. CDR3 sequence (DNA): TGTGCCATCATGGCAGGAGGCCACGAGCAGTACTTC.

For the CDR3, the DNA is TGTGCCAGCAGCGTCGGACCGGAAGGGGACACTGAAGCTTTCTTT. This encodes CASSVGPEGDTEAFF. The chain employs TRBV9 and TRBJ1-1, with a tentative D call TRBD1 (5 bases). This CDR3 has 15 residues. V was clipped by 2 bases and J by 3 bases, with 14 bases between them. CDR1 SGDLS and CDR2 YYNGEE come from the germline V gene.

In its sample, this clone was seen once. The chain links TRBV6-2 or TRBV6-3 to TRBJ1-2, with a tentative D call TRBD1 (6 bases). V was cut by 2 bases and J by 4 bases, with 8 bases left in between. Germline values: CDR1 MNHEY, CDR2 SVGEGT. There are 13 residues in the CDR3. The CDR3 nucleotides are TGTGCCAGCAGTTACGCGACAGGCTATGGCTACACCTTC. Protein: CASSYATGYGYTF.

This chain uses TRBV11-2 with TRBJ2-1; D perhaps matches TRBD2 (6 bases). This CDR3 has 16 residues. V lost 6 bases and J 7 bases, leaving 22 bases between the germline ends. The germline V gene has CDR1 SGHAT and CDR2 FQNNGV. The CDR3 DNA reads TGTGCCAGCAGAATTGGTTTCGGCACTAGCCAAAATGAGCAGTTCTTC. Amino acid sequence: CASRIGFGTSQNEQFF.

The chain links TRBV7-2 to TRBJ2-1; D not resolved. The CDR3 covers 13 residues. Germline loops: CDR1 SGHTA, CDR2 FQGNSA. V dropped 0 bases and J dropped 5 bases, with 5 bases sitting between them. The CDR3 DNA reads TGTGCCAGCAGCTTAGCGCTAGACAATGAGCAGTTCTTC. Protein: CASSLALDNEQFF.

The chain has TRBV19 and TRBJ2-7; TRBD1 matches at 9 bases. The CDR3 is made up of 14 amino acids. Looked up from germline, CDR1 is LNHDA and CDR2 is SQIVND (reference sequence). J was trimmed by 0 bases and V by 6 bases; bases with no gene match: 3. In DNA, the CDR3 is TGTGCCAGTAGCCTACAGGGGGCCTCCTACGAGCAGTACTTC. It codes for CASSLQGASYEQYF.

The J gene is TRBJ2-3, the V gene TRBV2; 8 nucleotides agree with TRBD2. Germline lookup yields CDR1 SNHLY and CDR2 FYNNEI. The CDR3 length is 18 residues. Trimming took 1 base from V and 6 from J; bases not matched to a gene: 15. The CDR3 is CASSEGHVSGKNVDTQYF. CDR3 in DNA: TGTGCCAGCAGTGAAGGTCATGTTAGCGGGAAAAACGTCGATACGCAGTATTTT.

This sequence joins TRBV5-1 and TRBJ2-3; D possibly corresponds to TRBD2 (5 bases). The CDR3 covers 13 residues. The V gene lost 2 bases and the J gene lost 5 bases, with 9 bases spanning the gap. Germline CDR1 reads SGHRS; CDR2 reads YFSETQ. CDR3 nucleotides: TGCGCCAGCAGCTTTTTCGGGGAAGATACGCAGTATTTT. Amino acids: CASSFFGEDTQYF. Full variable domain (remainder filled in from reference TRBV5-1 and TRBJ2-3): KAGVTQTPRYLIKTRGQQVTLSCSPISGHRSVSWYQQTPGQGLQFLFEYFSETQRNKGNFPGRFSGRQFSNSRSEMNVSTLELGDSALYLCASSFFGEDTQYFGPGTRLTVL.

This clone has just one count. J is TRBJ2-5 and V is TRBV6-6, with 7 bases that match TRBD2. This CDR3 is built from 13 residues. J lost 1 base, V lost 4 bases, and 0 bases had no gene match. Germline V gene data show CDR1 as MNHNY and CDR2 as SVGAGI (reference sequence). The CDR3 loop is CASSWGGQETQYF. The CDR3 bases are TGTGCCAGCAGTTGGGGGGGCCAAGAGACCCAGTACTTC.

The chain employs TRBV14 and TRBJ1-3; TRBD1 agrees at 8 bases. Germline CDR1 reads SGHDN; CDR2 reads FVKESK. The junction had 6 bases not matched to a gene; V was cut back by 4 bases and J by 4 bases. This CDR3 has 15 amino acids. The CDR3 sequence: CASSLMTGAGNTIYF. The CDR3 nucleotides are TGTGCCAGCAGCCTCATGACAGGGGCGGGAAACACCATATATTTT.

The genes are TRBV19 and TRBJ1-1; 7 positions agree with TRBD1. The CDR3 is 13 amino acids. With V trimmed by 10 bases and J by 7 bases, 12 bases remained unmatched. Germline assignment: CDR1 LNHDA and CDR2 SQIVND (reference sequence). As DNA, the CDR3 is TGTGCCACCAGCGGTAAAGGGGGCTATGAAGCTTTCTTT. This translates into CATSGKGGYEAFF.

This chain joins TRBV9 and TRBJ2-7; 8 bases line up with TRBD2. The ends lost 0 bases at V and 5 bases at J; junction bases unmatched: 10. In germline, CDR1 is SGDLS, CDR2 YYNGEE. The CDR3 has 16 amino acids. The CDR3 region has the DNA TGTGCCAGCAGCGTAGTCGGGGGCCGGGGGGGCGACGAGCAGTACTTC. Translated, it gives CASSVVGGRGGDEQYF.

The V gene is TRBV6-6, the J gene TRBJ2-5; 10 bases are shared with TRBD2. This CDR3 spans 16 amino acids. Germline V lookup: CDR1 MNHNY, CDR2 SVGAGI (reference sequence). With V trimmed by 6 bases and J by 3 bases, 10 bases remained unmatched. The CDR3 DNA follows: TGTGCCAGCAGCTCCACCGGACTAGCGGAGAAAGAGACCCAGTACTTC. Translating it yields CASSSTGLAEKETQYF.

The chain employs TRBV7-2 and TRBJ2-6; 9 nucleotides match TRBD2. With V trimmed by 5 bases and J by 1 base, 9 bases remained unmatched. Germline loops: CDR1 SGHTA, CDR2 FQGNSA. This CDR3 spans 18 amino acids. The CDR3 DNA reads TGTGCCAGCAGCGTCCGGACTAGCGCCATGTCTGGGGCCAACGTCCTGACTTTC. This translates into CASSVRTSAMSGANVLTF.

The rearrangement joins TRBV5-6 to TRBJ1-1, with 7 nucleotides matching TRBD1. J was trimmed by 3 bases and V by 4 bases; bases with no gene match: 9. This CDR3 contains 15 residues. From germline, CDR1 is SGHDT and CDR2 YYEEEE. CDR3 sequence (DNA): TGTGCCAGCAGCCGTGAGGGGGCAGGAGACACTGAAGCTTTCTTT. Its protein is CASSREGAGDTEAFF.

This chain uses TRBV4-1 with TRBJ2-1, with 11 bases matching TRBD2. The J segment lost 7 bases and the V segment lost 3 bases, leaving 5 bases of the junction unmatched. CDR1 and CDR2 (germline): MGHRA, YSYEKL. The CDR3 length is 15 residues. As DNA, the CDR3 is TGCGCCAGCAGCCAGACTAGCGGGATGGGTAATGAGCAGTTCTTC. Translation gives CASSQTSGMGNEQFF.

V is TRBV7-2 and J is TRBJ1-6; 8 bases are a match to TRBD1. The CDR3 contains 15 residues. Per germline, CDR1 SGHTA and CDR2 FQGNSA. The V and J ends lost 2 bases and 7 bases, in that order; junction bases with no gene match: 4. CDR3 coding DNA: TGTGCCAGCAGCTTATACGGACAGGGAAATTCACCCCTCCACTTT. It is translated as CASSLYGQGNSPLHF.

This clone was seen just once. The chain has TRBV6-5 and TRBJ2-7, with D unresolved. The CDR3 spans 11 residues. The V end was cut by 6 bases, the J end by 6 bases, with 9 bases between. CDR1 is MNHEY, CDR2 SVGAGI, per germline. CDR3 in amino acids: CASSLNIEQYF. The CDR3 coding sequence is TGTGCCAGCAGCCTTAACATCGAGCAGTACTTC.